This T cell receptor beta chain was retrieved from a study of shared clonotypes between healthy human individuals. This CDR3 comprises 12 residues. Looked up from germline, CDR1 is GTSNPN and CDR2 is SVGIG (reference sequence). V was trimmed by 4 bases and J by 7 bases, leaving 11 bases between them. As to this clone: Its antigen is currently unknown.

Whole-study results and caveats: Lower generation probabilities were found for non-shared clonotypes than for those shared by all four donors.

It was 200 to 250 ng DNA, some 30,000 T cell genomes, that sorted-subset replicate PCRs used. TCRdb's table, derived via immunoSEQ multiplex PCR, lists solely in-frame clones and lacks some. The sample includes roughly 1 million clones, around 75% seen only once; the top ten take about 1.5%. Sequencing was carried out using memory CD4+ T cells sorted from blood. Subset noted: CD45RA-negative fraction. This receptor was taken from a man between 18 and 35 years old in good health. The chain combines TRBV30 with TRBJ2-4; D may be TRBD2 (6 bases). The CDR3 DNA reads TGTGCCTGGACTCCAGGAGGGAACATTCAGTACTTC. Translating it yields CAWTPGGNIQYF.